These 12 T cell receptor beta chains originate from one sample sequenced in a study of cytotoxic CD8 clonotypes in ibrutinib-treated CLL. The method was immunoSEQ multiplex PCR; TCRdb's version includes in-frame clones alone and lacks a portion of them. This table has over 250,000 clones, approximately 76% appearing once. The material sequenced was PBMCs, taken at disease progression, from a patient treated with ibrutinib. All receptors derive from a human donor with chronic lymphocytic leukemia.

The chain has TRBV10-3 and TRBJ2-2; D might be TRBD1 (6 bases). Trimming pared 4 bases from V and 5 bases from J, leaving 17 bases between. Germline values: CDR1 ENHRY, CDR2 SYGVKD. CDR3 size: 16 residues. The chain's CDR3 is CAISGPVGGKTGELFF. CDR3 DNA sequence: TGTGCCATCAGTGGTCCGGTAGGGGGTAAAACCGGGGAGCTGTTTTTT.

In its sample, this clone was seen once. This chain connects TRBV5-6 to TRBJ1-5; 11 nucleotides agree with TRBD1. V lost 4 bases to trimming and J lost 6 bases; unmatched junction nucleotides: 9. This CDR3 region has 16 residues. The germline V gene has CDR1 SGHDT and CDR2 YYEEEE. The CDR3 loop is CASSREGQGAFQPQHF. The CDR3, as DNA: TGTGCCAGCAGCCGCGAAGGACAGGGGGCGTTTCAGCCCCAGCATTTT.

In this sample, this clone turned up a few times. The rearrangement links TRBV6-5 to TRBJ2-3, with D perhaps TRBD1 or TRBD2 (6 bases each). Germline V gene data show CDR1 as MNHEY and CDR2 as SVGAGI. V was clipped by 5 bases and J by 5 bases, with 14 bases between them. CDR3 length equals 14 residues. The CDR3 coding sequence is TGTGCCAGCAGTGAGGGGGGAGCTGGAGATACGCAGTATTTT. Amino acid sequence: CASSEGGAGDTQYF.

V gene TRBV20-1 combines with J gene TRBJ2-1, with D perhaps matching TRBD2 (6 bases). Trimming shortened V by 5 bases and J by 10 bases, and 9 bases separated the two germline ends. Germline V CDR1 and CDR2: DFQATT, SNEGSKA (reference sequence). The CDR3 is 10 amino acids. CDR3 protein: CSASLAEQFF. CDR3 nucleotides: TGCAGTGCTTCTCTAGCGGAGCAGTTCTTC.

This clone was seen more than once but under ten times. This sequence joins TRBV5-1 and TRBJ2-7; TRBD1 matches at 9 bases. The length of the CDR3 is 15 residues. V was clipped by 2 bases and J by 3 bases; unmatched bases: 6. Germline V CDR1 and CDR2: SGHRS, YFSETQ. CDR3 DNA: TGCGCCAGCAGCTTTTTCCGGGACAGGGACTACGAGCAGTACTTC. This encodes CASSFFRDRDYEQYF.

The rearrangement joins TRBV18 to TRBJ1-2; weak D call: TRBD1 (6 bases). Trimming stripped 3 bases from V and 0 bases from J, with 11 bases between. Germline loops: CDR1 KGHSH, CDR2 LQKENI. The CDR3 extends over 15 amino acids. CDR3 protein: CASSPRGGPNYGYTF. The CDR3 DNA sequence: TGTGCCAGCTCACCTAGGGGGGGACCTAACTATGGCTACACCTTC.

CDR3 region: CAGRDKLGGYTF. The CDR3 coding sequence is TGTGCCGGAAGGGACAAACTGGGTGGCTACACCTTC. This chain links TRBV19 with TRBJ1-2; possible D gene TRBD1, 6 bases. CDR3 length: 12 residues. Germline V lookup: CDR1 LNHDA, CDR2 SQIVND (reference sequence). V gave up 11 bases and J gave up 7 bases, with 17 bases separating them.

This clone was recorded only once. J is TRBJ2-5 and V is TRBV5-6; the match to TRBD2 covers 9 bases. Germline CDR1 reads SGHDT; CDR2 reads YYEEEE. Trimming removed 1 base from V and 5 bases from J; junction bases left unmatched: 9. CDR3 size: 16 residues. The CDR3 spells CASSLMAGGTGETQYF. In DNA, the CDR3 is TGTGCCAGCAGCTTGATGGCGGGGGGGACGGGGGAGACCCAGTACTTC.

V gene TRBV13 combines with J gene TRBJ1-2, with D tentatively TRBD1 (6 bases). The CDR3 has 14 residues. V lost 8 bases to trimming and J lost 1 base, with 14 bases between them. Germline V gene sequence: CDR1 PRHDT, CDR2 FYEKMQ (reference sequence). CDR3 bases: TGTGCCAGCGGGGGGGCAGGCTTTAACTATGGCTACACCTTC. It is translated as CASGGAGFNYGYTF.

J is TRBJ2-1 and V is TRBV28; 13 nucleotides align to TRBD2. The CDR3 length is 18 residues. In germline, CDR1 is MDHEN, CDR2 SYDVKM. The V gene end was trimmed by 5 bases and the J gene end by 2 bases; junction bases not matched to a gene: 9. The CDR3 loop is CASSRRLAGGGPYNEQFF. In DNA, the CDR3 is TGTGCCAGCAGTCGGCGACTAGCGGGAGGTGGCCCCTACAATGAGCAGTTCTTC.

The chain uses TRBV19 and TRBJ1-2; D is ambiguous. Germline CDR1 and CDR2: LNHDA and SQIVND (reference sequence). Trimming cost V 5 bases and J 3 bases, with 13 bases left between them. The CDR3 sequence is 14 residues long. The CDR3 DNA reads TGTGCCAGTAGTCCCGGAAGTAGGGACTATGGCTACACCTTC. Translated, it gives CASSPGSRDYGYTF.

The V call is TRBV7-2, the J call TRBJ2-1; no definite D call. V lost 5 bases and J lost 10, with 24 bases in between. This CDR3 comprises 16 residues. The germline V gene has CDR1 SGHTA and CDR2 FQGNSA. CDR3: CASSVARRFTFSEQFF. The CDR3 DNA reads TGTGCCAGCAGCGTCGCAAGGCGTTTCACCTTCAGCGAGCAGTTCTTC.